This TCR beta chain was profiled in a study of CD8 T cells in ankylosing spondylitis (dated 2017 in TCRdb). General notes on the study: T cell receptor beta repertoires were profiled in healthy donors and ankylosing spondylitis patients so that disease-linked TCR variants could be found. In total, the full study cohort was made up of roughly 110 healthy donors and 25 to 30 ankylosing spondylitis patients. Peripheral blood was sampled, and synovial fluid was additionally collected from ankylosing spondylitis patients. Points the paper makes about the study in general: A TCR beta motif made up of several highly homologous amino acid variants appeared to be characteristic of blood from ankylosing spondylitis patients. The disease-linked clones showed a CD8+ phenotype and occurred at relatively low frequencies in peripheral blood. The disease-linked clones were reported as significantly enriched in matched synovial fluid samples from ankylosing spondylitis patients. Some TCR beta motif variants had previously been reported in synovial fluid and blood of reactive arthritis patients, which suggested common disease-initiation mechanisms.

The V and J ends are trimmed by 3 bases and 3 bases, leaving 12 bases between them. There are 14 amino acids in the CDR3, from cysteine to phenylalanine inclusive. The sequence is cut down to CDR3 DNA, 42 bases in frame from base 1. Reading the germline V gene (reference sequence) gives CDR1 LGHDT and CDR2 YNNKEL. Turning to this clonotype: Its antigen remains undetermined. No clone much larger than this one lies a single base away; base qualities are absent.

Synovial fluid samples were paired with blood samples taken from the same ankylosing spondylitis patients. The instrument was an Illumina HiSeq 2500. TCR beta libraries were prepared by quantitative 5'-RACE with molecular barcodes. The authors' pipeline ran thus. To identify disease-linked TCR variants, a new computational method was used, one built on a probabilistic model of VDJ rearrangement. The public reads were quality trimmed at Q25 with fastp and then assembled into clones with MiXCR by TCRdb, keeping productive beta chains. Every entry covers one CDR3 protein and lists the most common genes and DNA from its rows. The V and J calls reflect TCRdb's pipeline rather than the authors' work. This sample is represented by about 150,000 distinct CDR3 sequences; 40% to 50% of them were singletons. The ten largest clones take up roughly 15% of the sample.

This sequence uses TRBV3-1 and TRBJ2-7, with a tentative D gene TRBD2 over 5 matching bases. The sequencing input was synovial fluid, either unsorted or a sorted T cell fraction (not recorded which). This sequence originates from a male donor with ankylosing spondylitis. The CDR3 protein sequence reads: CASSQAGIDYEQYF. The nucleotide sequence is given as TGTGCCAGCAGCCAGGCCGGGATAGACTACGAGCAGTACTTC.